The 26 T cell receptor beta chains below were found in one sample sequenced in a study of CD8 T cells in Susac syndrome. An amount of RNA that ranged from about 0.45 to 1 ug was reverse transcribed with random hexamers. TCRdb itself ran the immunoSEQ multiplex PCR reads through MiXCR, one entry per CDR3 protein. The sample holds about 200,000 distinct CDR3 sequences; approximately 93% are singletons and the top ten take approximately 0.098%. Sequencing was done on a sample of CD4+ T cells from PBMCs. The receptors were sampled from a human donor in good health.

The chain links TRBV19 to TRBJ1-1; D might be TRBD1 (5 bases). The germline gives CDR1 LNHDA, CDR2 SQIVND (reference sequence). The V and J ends lost 5 bases and 0 bases respectively, with 13 bases between them. The CDR3 has 15 amino acids. CDR3 coding DNA: TGTGCCAGTAGTCTAGCGGCGGGGGTGAACACTGAAGCTTTCTTT. Translated: CASSLAAGVNTEAFF.

The rearrangement joins TRBV4-3 to TRBJ2-3; 8 bases align to TRBD1. Per germline, CDR1 LGHNA and CDR2 YSLEER. The CDR3 is 15 residues long. V lost 1 base to trimming and J lost 4 bases; unmatched junction nucleotides: 4. The CDR3 reads CASSQGQGFSDTQYF. As DNA, the CDR3 is TGCGCCAGCAGCCAAGGACAGGGGTTTTCAGATACGCAGTATTTT.

The chain couples TRBV6-2 or TRBV6-3 to TRBJ2-2; D possibly corresponds to TRBD2 (5 bases). V lost 2 bases to trimming and J lost 4 bases, with 11 bases between them. CDR1 and CDR2 from the germline V gene are MNHEY and SVGEGT. This CDR3 contains 15 residues. CDR3 DNA sequence: TGTGCCAGCAGTTACCAACTAGTGGGCACCGGGGAGCTGTTTTTT. This translates into CASSYQLVGTGELFF.

The V call is TRBV10-3, the J call TRBJ1-1; 9 bases agree with TRBD1. CDR3 length: 18 residues. V shed 1 base and J 0 bases; nucleotides not matched to a gene: 9. The germline gives CDR1 ENHRY, CDR2 SYGVKD. The CDR3 loop reads CAISELTGGAGMNTEAFF. The DNA for the CDR3 is TGTGCCATCAGTGAGTTAACAGGGGGCGCAGGAATGAACACTGAAGCTTTCTTT.

The V and J genes are TRBV4-2 and TRBJ1-5, with D unresolved. Trimming stripped 0 bases from V and 11 bases from J, with 26 bases between. The V gene's germline CDR1 is LGHNA and CDR2 YNFKEQ. The length of the CDR3 is 18 residues. CDR3 sequence: CASSQETTDRSPLSTQHF. The CDR3 nucleotides are TGTGCCAGCAGCCAAGAGACGACGGACCGGTCTCCCCTGTCGACCCAGCATTTT.

The J gene is TRBJ1-6, the V gene TRBV5-1; 8 bases align to TRBD1. With V trimmed by 2 bases and J by 8 bases, 3 bases remained unmatched. Looked up from germline, CDR1 is SGHRS and CDR2 is YFSETQ. The CDR3 length is 14 residues. The DNA of the CDR3 is TGCGCCAGCAGCTTCGGACAGGGTTATTCACCCCTCCACTTT. It translates to CASSFGQGYSPLHF.

The chain links TRBV2 to TRBJ1-5; D not certain. In germline, CDR1 is SNHLY, CDR2 FYNNEI. V was pared by 3 bases and J by 5 bases, with 14 bases between. The CDR3 loop spans 15 amino acids. The CDR3 loop reads CASSDTTRPDQPQHF. The CDR3, as DNA: TGTGCCAGCAGTGACACAACACGTCCTGATCAGCCCCAGCATTTT.

The genes are TRBV27 and TRBJ2-1; the match to TRBD2 covers 9 bases. The CDR3 length is 16 residues. Germline CDR1 and CDR2: MNHEY and SMNVEV (reference sequence). Trimming cost V 5 bases and J 6 bases; bases outside gene matches: 11. The CDR3 DNA follows: TGTGCCAGCAGTCCCCTTGGGCGGGGGGGCCGCAATGAGCAGTTCTTC. Translated: CASSPLGRGGRNEQFF.

CDR3 DNA: TGTGCCAGCAGCCCGGTTCGGGGGAACACTGAAGCTTTCTTT. This translates into CASSPVRGNTEAFF. This rearrangement joins TRBV12-3 or TRBV12-4 to TRBJ1-1, with unresolved D. The V gene lost 6 bases and the J gene lost 1 base, with 12 bases spanning the gap. The CDR3 sequence is 14 residues long.

The chain has TRBV30 and TRBJ2-7; D is possibly TRBD1 (6 bases). Germline V CDR1 and CDR2: GTSNPN, SVGIG (reference sequence). Trimming stripped 0 bases from V and 3 bases from J, with 18 bases between. The CDR3 is made up of 16 amino acids. The CDR3 nucleotides are TGTGCCTGGAGTGTATCTTCGGCAGGGGAAGTCTACGAGCAGTACTTC. Protein: CAWSVSSAGEVYEQYF. Combining the CDR3 with reference TRBV30 and TRBJ2-7 gives the whole variable domain SQTIHQWPATLVQPVGSPLSLECTVEGTSNPNLYWYRQAAGRGLQLLFYSVGIGQISSEVPQNLSASRPQDRQFILSSKKLLLSDSGFYLCAWSVSSAGEVYEQYFGPGTRLTVT.

Concerning this clonotype: Relative to the germline gene, one junction end is altered; a read error may explain this. The chain links TRBV20-1 to TRBJ2-5; D uncertain. There are 9 residues in the CDR3. Germline V lookup: CDR1 DFQATT, CDR2 SNEGSKA (reference sequence). The DNA for the CDR3 is TGCAGTGCTGGAGAGACCCAGTACTTC. Its translation: CSAGETQYF.

V usage is TRBV7-2 and J usage is TRBJ1-2; possible D gene TRBD1, 5 bases. Looked up from germline, CDR1 is SGHTA and CDR2 is FQGNSA. This CDR3 is 12 amino acids long. The germline V and J ends were trimmed by 2 bases and 13 bases, with 14 bases remaining between them. CDR3 in amino acids: CASSLRIGACTF. The DNA of the CDR3 is TGTGCCAGCAGCTTAAGGATCGGGGCCTGCACCTTC.

V and J are TRBV19 and TRBJ2-2; D remains unclear. There are 13 residues in the CDR3. The V end lost 4 bases, the J end lost 5 bases, and 8 bases lay between the germline ends. Germline CDR1 LNHDA, CDR2 SQIVND (reference sequence). The CDR3 nucleotides are TGTGCCAGTAGTACCCTACGGACCGGGGAGCTGTTTTTT. This gives the protein CASSTLRTGELFF.

V usage is TRBV7-8 and J usage is TRBJ2-7; D possibly matches TRBD1 or TRBD2 (5 bases each). Germline values: CDR1 SGHVS, CDR2 FQNEAQ. V lost 4 bases and J 3 bases, leaving 13 bases between the germline ends. The CDR3 covers 14 residues. The CDR3 nucleotides read TGTGCCAGCAGCTACGGGGACGCTGGCTACGAGCAGTACTTC. Its translation is CASSYGDAGYEQYF.

V and J are TRBV29-1 and TRBJ1-2; tentative D call: TRBD1 (5 bases). With 7 bases removed from V and 8 bases from J, the gap between germline ends came to 17 bases. The germline V gene encodes CDR1 SQVTM and CDR2 ANQGSEA. CDR3 length equals 12 residues. The CDR3 DNA reads TGCAGCGCTAACGAGAGGGGACGGGGCTACACCTTC. Residues: CSANERGRGYTF.

The chain joins TRBV5-8 to TRBJ1-4; D possibly corresponds to TRBD1 (5 bases). The CDR3 is made up of 14 amino acids. From germline, CDR1 is SGHTS and CDR2 YDEGEE. Trimming removed 2 bases at V and 8 bases at J, with 13 bases between. The CDR3 DNA reads as TGTGCCAGCAGCTTCGGGAGGGGAGAGGAAAAACTGTTTTTT. This gives the protein CASSFGRGEEKLFF.

The chain recombines TRBV29-1 with TRBJ1-2; no firm D call. V gave up 8 bases and J gave up 6 bases, with 10 bases separating them. Germline V gene data show CDR1 as SQVTM and CDR2 as ANQGSEA. The CDR3 has 10 amino acids. In DNA, the CDR3 is TGCAGCTCAGACGGAAATGGCTACACCTTC. Amino acid sequence: CSSDGNGYTF.

The V gene is TRBV5-1, the J gene TRBJ1-1; D remains ambiguous. The CDR3 has 11 residues. V lost 6 bases and J 0 bases, leaving 3 bases between the germline ends. The germline V gene encodes CDR1 SGHRS and CDR2 YFSETQ. CDR3 sequence (DNA): TGCGCCAGCAAAATGAACACTGAAGCTTTCTTT. It is translated as CASKMNTEAFF.

The chain links TRBV14 to TRBJ1-1, with D perhaps TRBD1 (5 bases). Germline loops: CDR1 SGHDN, CDR2 FVKESK. V gave up 1 base and J gave up 2 bases, with 14 bases separating them. The CDR3 is made up of 16 amino acids. CDR3 in amino acids: CASSQAFQGFNTEAFF. The CDR3 region has the DNA TGTGCCAGCAGCCAAGCCTTTCAGGGCTTCAACACTGAAGCTTTCTTT.

This clonotype has just one count. The rearrangement joins TRBV30 to TRBJ2-6; D gene unclear. Trimming pared 0 bases from V and 0 bases from J, leaving 12 bases between. In germline, CDR1 is GTSNPN, CDR2 SVGIG (reference sequence). This CDR3 has 17 residues. In nucleotides, the CDR3 is TGTGCCTGGAGTGTACACTCCTGGGGCTCTGGGGCCAACGTCCTGACTTTC. Translating it yields CAWSVHSWGSGANVLTF.

The chain joins TRBV5-5 to TRBJ1-1; TRBD1 is a possible D gene (6 bases). CDR3 length: 16 residues. The germline V and J ends were trimmed by 4 bases and 1 base, with 17 bases remaining between them. The germline V gene has CDR1 SGHKS and CDR2 YYEKEE (reference sequence). Here the CDR3 reads CASSRMTGQGNTEAFF. The DNA for the CDR3 is TGTGCCAGCAGCCGTATGACAGGCCAGGGGAACACTGAAGCTTTCTTT.

The chain combines TRBV7-9 with TRBJ2-4, with D perhaps matching TRBD2 (6 bases). Per the germline V gene, CDR1 is SEHNR and CDR2 is FQNEAQ (reference sequence). The ends were cut back, 8 bases at V and 8 bases at J, with 19 bases in the middle. The CDR3 is 14 amino acids. The CDR3 is CASSKTREGDIQYF. CDR3 bases: TGTGCCAGCTCCAAGACTAGGGAAGGTGACATTCAGTACTTC.

This clonotype is a singleton in its sample. The CDR3 nucleotides read TGTGCCAGCAGGCGGGGACAGGACAATCAGCCCCAGCATTTT. It translates to CASRRGQDNQPQHF. J is TRBJ1-5 and V is TRBV6-2 or TRBV6-3, with 8 bases that match TRBD1. The CDR3 is made up of 14 amino acids. V lost 6 bases, J lost 3 bases, and 4 bases stayed unmatched. Germline V gene data show CDR1 as MNHEY and CDR2 as SVGEGT.

The rearrangement uses TRBV3-1 and TRBJ1-1, with 7 bases lining up with TRBD1. The CDR3 spans 14 residues. The germline V gene encodes CDR1 LGHDT and CDR2 YNNKEL (reference sequence). V gave up 4 bases and J gave up 1 base; unmatched junction bases: 3. This CDR3 reads CASSRDSSNTEAFF. The CDR3 nucleotides read TGTGCCAGCAGCCGGGACAGCTCGAACACTGAAGCTTTCTTT.

The rearrangement links TRBV29-1 to TRBJ1-6; possible D gene TRBD1, 6 bases. Between the trimmed V and J ends, which lost 0 bases and 10 bases, there was a span of 13 bases. There are 14 residues in the CDR3. Germline V gene lookup returns CDR1 SQVTM and CDR2 ANQGSEA. CDR3 region: CSVEEAGAGSPLHF. DNA of the CDR3: TGCAGCGTTGAAGAGGCAGGGGCTGGGTCACCCCTCCACTTT.

This chain connects TRBV6-5 to TRBJ2-3; no clear D gene. The germline V and J ends were trimmed by 0 bases and 2 bases, with 12 bases remaining between them. This CDR3 region has 16 residues. CDR1 is MNHEY, CDR2 SVGAGI, per germline. CDR3 protein: CASSYSKGLYTDTQYF. CDR3 nucleotide sequence: TGTGCCAGCAGTTACTCTAAAGGGCTCTACACAGATACGCAGTATTTT.